This TCR beta chain derives from a study of OX40 agonist ivuxolimab in advanced cancers. Data came from immunoSEQ multiplex PCR; TCRdb stores just in-frame clones and leaves some out. Of roughly 56,000 clones in the sample, about 88% were seen once. The germline CDR1 and CDR2 sequences are SGHDT and YYEEEE. V was clipped by 2 bases and J by 0 bases; unmatched bases: 8. CDR3 length equals 18 residues. This clone occurred once. V and J are TRBV5-6 and TRBJ2-1, with 10 bases that match TRBD2. The source was CD4+ or CD8+ T cells sorted from blood, collected in a trial of the OX40 agonist ivuxolimab. This TCR derives from an adult with an advanced solid tumor such as melanoma, head and neck, liver or kidney cancer. The chain's CDR3 is CASSFRTSGLSSYNEQFF. In DNA form, the CDR3 reads TGTGCCAGCAGCTTTCGGACTAGCGGCCTCAGCTCCTACAATGAGCAGTTCTTC.